In its sample, the clone carrying this TCR beta chain was seen many times. These data are taken from a study of T cells in Graves' hyperthyroidism and ophthalmopathy. TCR beta CDR3 regions were amplified from RNA transcripts. A set of HTBI primers served as the primers for a first-round RT-PCR of the TCR CDR3. Using its own MiXCR run on the multiplex PCR reads, TCRdb lists one record per CDR3 protein. Altogether a few hundred thousand distinct CDR3 sequences are present, approximately 14% being singletons, with the ten largest covering 7.5% to 9%. From 10 ml of fresh peripheral blood, PBMCs were isolated. Sequenced material: blood. The sequence came from a woman younger than 30 with Graves' hyperthyroidism.

The CDR3 here is CASSYRREDYGYTF. In DNA form, the CDR3 reads TGTGCCAGCAGTTATCGGCGGGAGGACTATGGCTACACCTTC. J is TRBJ1-2 and V is TRBV6-5, with D uncertain. This CDR3 contains 14 residues. Deletions cut 3 bases from V and 3 bases from J, with 11 bases between. The germline V gene has CDR1 MNHEY and CDR2 SVGAGI.